The subject of this entry is one T cell receptor (beta chain). Its specificity is not known. The source of the sample is a study of identical twins. Broader study findings: When twins shared out-of-frame alpha sequences, those sequences had excess low generation probability.

TCRdb processed the 5' RACE reads anew with MiXCR; each CDR3 protein has one entry. This repertoire shows around 1.7 million distinct CDR3 sequences, around 29% found once; its top ten account for around 0.25%. The sample comprised cord blood. This TCR derives from a newborn girl in good health.

The DNA for the CDR3 is TGTGCCAGCAGTTTGACAGGGGGTTTGAGGGTAGCCAAAAACATTCAGTACTTC. Its translation is CASSLTGGLRVAKNIQYF. The chain links TRBV27 to TRBJ2-4; 9 bases align to TRBD1. The CDR3 is 18 residues long. The junction had 9 bases not matched to a gene; V was cut back by 3 bases and J by 0 bases. Germline V CDR1 and CDR2: MNHEY, SMNVEV (reference sequence).